These 6 T cell receptor beta chains were sequenced from one sample in a study of shared clonotypes between healthy human individuals. Clones were read by immunoSEQ multiplex PCR, and TCRdb kept only the in-frame ones, dropping some. Of some 1 million clones detected, about 75% appear once; the ten largest clones hold about 1.4%. Sequencing was done on a sample of memory CD4+ T cells sorted from blood. Subset: CD45RA-negative fraction. The receptors originated from a man aged 18-30 years in good health.

DNA of the CDR3: TGTGCCAGCAGTTACTCGTCGGCGGGAGAGGAAGAGACCCAGTACTTC. Protein sequence: CASSYSSAGEEETQYF. The rearrangement joins TRBV6-5 to TRBJ2-5, with 7 bases aligning to TRBD2. Germline V lookup: CDR1 MNHEY, CDR2 SVGAGI. The CDR3 contains 16 residues. V dropped 0 bases and J dropped 3; count of bases not matched to a gene: 7.

The rearrangement joins TRBV6-6 to TRBJ1-1, with TRBD1 matching 7 bases. Per the germline V gene, CDR1 is MNHNY and CDR2 is SVGAGI (reference sequence). The length of the CDR3 is 16 residues. J lost 1 base, V lost 2 bases, and 7 bases had no gene match. DNA of the CDR3: TGTGCCAGCAGTTACACACGACAGGGAAAGAACACTGAAGCTTTCTTT. Its translation: CASSYTRQGKNTEAFF.

Here the CDR3 reads CASSSPGTGSNSPLHF. The CDR3 coding sequence is TGTGCCAGCAGTAGTCCCGGGACAGGGAGTAATTCACCCCTCCACTTT. V and J are TRBV5-4 and TRBJ1-6, with 9 bases matching TRBD1. The CDR3 is 16 amino acids. Trimming took 5 bases from V and 6 from J; bases not matched to a gene: 9. Germline loops: CDR1 SGHNT, CDR2 YYREEE (reference sequence).

This chain joins TRBV5-6 and TRBJ2-7; 7 nucleotides align to TRBD1. Trimming took 3 bases from V and 6 from J; bases not matched to a gene: 3. CDR1 and CDR2 from the germline V gene are SGHDT and YYEEEE. The CDR3 is 12 residues long. The CDR3 reads CASSSRQGEQYF. The CDR3 region has the DNA TGTGCCAGCAGCTCGCGACAGGGCGAGCAGTACTTC.

The chain combines TRBV9 with TRBJ2-3; 8 positions match TRBD2. With 0 bases clipped from V and 4 bases from J, the junction kept 10 bases outside the gene matches. The length of the CDR3 is 17 residues. Germline CDR1 is SGDLS and CDR2 is YYNGEE. Here the CDR3 reads CASSVAQAGGFADTQYF. The CDR3 coding sequence is TGTGCCAGCAGCGTAGCTCAGGCGGGAGGTTTTGCAGATACGCAGTATTTT.

A single count supports this clone. The chain employs TRBV6-5 and TRBJ2-1, with TRBD2 matching 7 bases. CDR1 is MNHEY and CDR2 is SVGAGI in the germline V gene. The CDR3 extends over 16 amino acids. V lost 0 bases, J lost 5 bases, and 7 bases stayed unmatched. The CDR3 is CASSYSGGSGNNEQFF. DNA for the CDR3: TGTGCCAGCAGTTACTCGGGCGGGAGCGGCAACAATGAGCAGTTCTTC.